This T cell receptor (beta chain) was documented in a study of blood T cell repertoires in COVID-19 (dated by TCRdb to the early 2020s). Study-wide context: Samples from collaborators originated in the United States, Italy and Spain and spanned both the acute and convalescent phases of COVID-19. The material from the prospective study consisted of cDNA or gDNA derived from T cells, B-cell-depleted T cells, or PBMCs. The dataset comprised deeply sampled blood TCRbeta repertoires from subjects exposed to, actively infected with, or recovered from COVID-19. The repertoires were released in a freely available public database meant as a resource for research on the immune response to SARS-CoV-2. Samples came from the ongoing ImmuneRACE study (first 160 participants) plus 1,254 subjects from 6 global collaborators. A de-identified subject ID, COVID-19 status, age in years and sex were almost always included in the sample metadata. Where available, HLA class I and class II types were obtained from metadata supplied by the sample provider rather than from assay-based typing.

TCRbeta CDR3 regions were amplified from genomic DNA using the immunoSEQ Assay, a bias-controlled multiplex PCR. Per the source publication's procedure: Within the assay, amplification of reference gene primers was used to estimate how many nucleated cells each sample contained. To quantify the absolute abundance of each unique TCRbeta CDR3 rearrangement, sequence reads were collapsed and filtered. For each sample, productive Simpson clonality was calculated as the square root of Simpson's diversity index over productive rearrangements. TCRdb limited this immuneACCESS table to in-frame rearrangements with V and J called. A share of clones is missing; checked studies link under half to unresolved V genes, and the rest is unexplained. V and J calls and clone size follow that table, whereas D and trimming were derived from the DNA. This sample comprises over 100,000 clones, about nine tenths of them detected only once. The top ten clonotypes cover 10% of the sample.

Here is what the overall study found, with its caveats: The quantity of clinical and demographic metadata differed by source and by participant and was supplied without curation.

Collaborating institutions collected whole blood in K2EDTA tubes following their own protocols. For TCRbeta analysis, collaborators shipped samples in one of three forms: frozen whole blood, isolated PBMCs, or DNA extracted from either of those sample types. CDR1 and CDR2, looked up from the germline V gene, are SGDLS and YYNGEE. There are 13 amino acids in the CDR3, from cysteine to phenylalanine inclusive. Here the CDR3 DNA is all that survives: 39 bases in frame from base 1. Regarding this clone: No antigen is known for it. The junction and the germline gene differ at one end; a read error may be behind it.

The sample taken for sequencing was peripheral blood. This receptor was obtained from a man between 50 and 59 years old with acute or convalescent COVID-19. The chain couples TRBV9 to TRBJ2-3; TRBD2 matches 7 bases in the middle. The sequenced DNA is TGTGCCAGCAGCGTAGGGGTTGAGGGACTACTAAATTTT. The encoded protein is CASSVGVEGLLNF. The variable domain in full, with residues beyond the CDR3 obtained from the reference TRBV9 and TRBJ2-3 genes, is DSGVTQTPKHLITATGQRVTLRCSPRSGDLSVYWYQQSLDQGLQFLIQYYNGEERAKGNILERFSAQQFPDLHSELNLSSLELGDSALYFCASSVGVEGLLNFGPGTRLTVL.